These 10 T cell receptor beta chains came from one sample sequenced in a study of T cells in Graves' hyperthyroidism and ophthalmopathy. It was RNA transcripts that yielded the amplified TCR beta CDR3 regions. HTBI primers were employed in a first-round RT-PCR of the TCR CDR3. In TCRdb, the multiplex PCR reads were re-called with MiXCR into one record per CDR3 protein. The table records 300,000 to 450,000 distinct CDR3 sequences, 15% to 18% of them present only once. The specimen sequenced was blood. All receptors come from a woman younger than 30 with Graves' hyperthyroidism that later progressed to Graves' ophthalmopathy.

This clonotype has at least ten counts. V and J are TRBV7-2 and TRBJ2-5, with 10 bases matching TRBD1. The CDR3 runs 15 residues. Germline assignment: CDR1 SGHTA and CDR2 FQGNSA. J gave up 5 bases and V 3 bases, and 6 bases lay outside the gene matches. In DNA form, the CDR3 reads TGTGCCAGCAGCTTCAGGGACAGGGGATCGGAGACCCAGTACTTC. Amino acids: CASSFRDRGSETQYF.

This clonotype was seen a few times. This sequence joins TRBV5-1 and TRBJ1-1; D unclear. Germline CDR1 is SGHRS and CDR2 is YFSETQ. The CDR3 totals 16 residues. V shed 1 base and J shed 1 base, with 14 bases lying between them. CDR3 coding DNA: TGCGCCAGCAGCTTGCCACGTACAGTTGGGAACACTGAAGCTTTCTTT. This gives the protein CASSLPRTVGNTEAFF.

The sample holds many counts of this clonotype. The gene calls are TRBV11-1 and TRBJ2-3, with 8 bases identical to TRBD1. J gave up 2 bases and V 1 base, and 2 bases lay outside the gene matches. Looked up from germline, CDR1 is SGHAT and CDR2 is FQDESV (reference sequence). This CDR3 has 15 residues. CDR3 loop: CASSLGTGHTDTQYF. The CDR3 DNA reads TGTGCCAGCAGCTTAGGGACAGGGCACACAGATACGCAGTATTTT.

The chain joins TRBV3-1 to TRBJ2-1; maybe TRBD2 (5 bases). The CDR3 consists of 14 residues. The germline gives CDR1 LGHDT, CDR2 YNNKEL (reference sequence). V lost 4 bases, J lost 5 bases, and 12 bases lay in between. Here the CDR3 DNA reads TGTGCCAGCAGCCCTTCGAGGGTTAACAATGAGCAGTTCTTC. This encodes CASSPSRVNNEQFF.

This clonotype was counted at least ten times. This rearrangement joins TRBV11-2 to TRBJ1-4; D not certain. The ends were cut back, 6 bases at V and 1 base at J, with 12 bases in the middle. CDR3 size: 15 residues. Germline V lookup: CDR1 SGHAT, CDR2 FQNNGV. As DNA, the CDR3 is TGTGCCAGCAGAAGTCTGGGTGGAACTAATGAAAAACTGTTTTTT. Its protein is CASRSLGGTNEKLFF. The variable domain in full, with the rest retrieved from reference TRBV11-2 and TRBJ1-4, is EAGVAQSPRYKIIEKRQSVAFWCNPISGHATLYWYQQILGQGPKLLIQFQNNGVVDDSQLPKDRFSAERLKGVDSTLKIQPAKLEDSAVYLCASRSLGGTNEKLFFGSGTQLSVL.

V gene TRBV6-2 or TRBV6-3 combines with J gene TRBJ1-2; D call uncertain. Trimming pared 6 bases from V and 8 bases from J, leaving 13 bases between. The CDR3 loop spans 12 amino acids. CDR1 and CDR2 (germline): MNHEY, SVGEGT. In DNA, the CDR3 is TGTGCCAGCAGACAAAAGGGCGCCGGCTACACCTTC. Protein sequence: CASRQKGAGYTF.

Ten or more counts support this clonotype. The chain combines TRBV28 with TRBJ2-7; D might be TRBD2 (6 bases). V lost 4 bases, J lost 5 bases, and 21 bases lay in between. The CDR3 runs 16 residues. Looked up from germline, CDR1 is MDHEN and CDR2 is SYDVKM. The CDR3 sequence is CASSSWVVGGGHEQYF. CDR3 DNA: TGTGCCAGCAGTTCCTGGGTAGTGGGGGGAGGCCACGAGCAGTACTTC.

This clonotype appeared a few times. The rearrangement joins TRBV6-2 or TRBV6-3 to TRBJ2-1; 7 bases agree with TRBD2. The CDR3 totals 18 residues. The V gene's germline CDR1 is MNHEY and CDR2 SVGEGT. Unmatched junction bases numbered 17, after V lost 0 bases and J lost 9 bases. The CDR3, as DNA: TGTGCCAGCAGTTACTCGTATGTGGCGGGAGTAGGTGCTAGTGAGCAGTTCTTC. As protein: CASSYSYVAGVGASEQFF.

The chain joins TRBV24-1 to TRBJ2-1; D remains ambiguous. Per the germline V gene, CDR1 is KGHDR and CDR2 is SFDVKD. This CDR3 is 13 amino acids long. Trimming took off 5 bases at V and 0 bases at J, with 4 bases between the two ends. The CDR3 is CATSGGSYNEQFF. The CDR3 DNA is TGTGCCACCAGTGGGGGCTCCTACAATGAGCAGTTCTTC.

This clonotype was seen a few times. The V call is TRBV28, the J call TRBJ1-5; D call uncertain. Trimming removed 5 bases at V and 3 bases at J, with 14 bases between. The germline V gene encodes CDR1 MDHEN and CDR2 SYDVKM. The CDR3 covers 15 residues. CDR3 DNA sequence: TGTGCCAGCAGTCTCCGCGGCAGCCTCAATCAGCCCCAGCATTTT. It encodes CASSLRGSLNQPQHF.